This TCR beta chain is drawn from a study of T-cell memory formation after mild COVID-19. Study summary: TCR clusters mostly belonged to single donors.

Overall study findings and caveats: Balance between CD4 and CD8 was seen in clones contracting day 15 to 85, and a CD4+ lean was seen in later expanders.

Germline V gene data show CDR1 as ENHRY and CDR2 as SYGVKD. The V end lost 4 bases, the J end lost 2 bases, and 21 bases lay between the germline ends. This CDR3 has 17 residues. From the 5' RACE reads, TCRdb called clonotypes with MiXCR, one entry per CDR3 protein. The sample carries approximately 100,000 distinct CDR3 sequences, around 12% recorded once. Comment on this clonotype: Its antigen is still unknown.

The TCR comes from an adult woman who had mild COVID-19 (a few samples of this study predate the infection). Cell type and time point are not known. The rearrangement uses TRBV10-3 and TRBJ2-7; D is unresolved. The sample comprised PBMCs or a T cell subset sorted from them (not recorded which). The CDR3 here is CAISAFGSLGSAYEQYF. For the CDR3, the DNA is TGTGCCATCAGTGCATTCGGGTCGTTGGGGTCTGCCTACGAGCAGTACTTC.